Included here is one T cell receptor beta chain sequence, with context. Its antigen is not yet known. No qualities accompany the bases; no much larger clone lies one base away. The sample is drawn from a study of beta chain features in type 1 diabetes (dated by TCRdb to the late 2010s). Background for the entire study: Patients and healthy donors did not differ in mean age, gender distribution, total cell number or subset yield. In the study, TCRB repertoires of sorted circulating CD4+ T cell subsets from recently diagnosed type 1 diabetes patients were compared with those of matched healthy donors. Across all samples, fewer than 130 million sorted cells were examined, and cell number per subset correlated strongly with RNA yield. Whereas all 30 or so donors provided naive and central memory subsets, regulatory and stem cell-like memory subsets were isolated from just 8 patients and roughly 8 healthy donors. The investigation overall reported the following: In all four CD4+ subsets, TCRB CDR3 length was moderately but significantly shorter in type 1 diabetes patients. Patients with type 1 diabetes made fewer insertions and deleted more nucleotides at VDJ recombination sites, implying thymic rearrangement abnormalities. Naive, central memory and regulatory TCRB repertoires appeared to be more alike among patients than among healthy donors. Shorter templates might have been favored by PCR, but patient and control samples were amplified and corrected together, so both groups would have been affected equally by any skew. Because small numbers of individuals were included in the HLA sub-analyses, any influence of HLA type on TCRB rearrangement was left unresolved. Because cDNA was sequenced instead of genomic DNA, activated cells with high expression could be over-represented, although the groups did not differ in activation or CD3 levels.

Each donor gave one peripheral blood draw, averaging around 0.11 L, which was collected into heparinised tubes. Using a panel that included CD45RO, CCR7, CD25, CD127, CD95 and CD27, naive, central memory, regulatory and stem cell-like memory CD4+ T cells were sorted on a BD FACSAria II. A purity above 98% was achieved for all sorted populations. PBMCs were isolated immediately by Lymphoprep density gradient centrifugation and stained directly without culture. So that batch effects would be minimized, each experiment stained and sorted samples in pairs, pairing one healthy donor with one patient. The germline V gene provides CDR1 MNHNS and CDR2 SASEGT. Trimming removed 6 bases from V and 1 base from J, leaving 4 bases between the germline ends. The CDR3 covers 12 residues, taking in both the cysteine and the phenylalanine. Only the CDR3 region is kept as DNA, spanning 36 bases read in frame from base 1.

All of the isolated RNA was reverse transcribed with the High Capacity cDNA Reverse Transcription Kit, so expressed TCRB transcripts were sequenced. Deep immunoSEQ sequencing was performed on naive, central memory and regulatory T cell samples, with an average of around 3.5 million total reads per sample. After sorted cells were lysed in RLT buffer, RNA was extracted with DNase-treated RNeasy Micro or Mini kits, with the choice depending on cell number. Each cell subset was processed on its own to prevent cross-contamination, while patient and healthy donor samples were processed together. The immunoSEQ multiplex PCR was used to amplify TCRB sequences from cDNA, yielding 87-bp fragments that span the CDR3 region. Amplicons were sequenced on the Illumina HiSeq platform. The paper's processing steps were these. Synthetic template baselines were used to correct PCR bias computationally, reads within Hamming distance 2 were collapsed, and singletons that could not be merged were discarded. Reads were aligned against IMGT so that V, D and J genes, CDR3 length and insertions or deletions at six rearrangement sites could be assigned. Within each subset, clonotype counts were normalized to the number of sorted cells before true diversity and Gini coefficients were calculated with the tcR R package. Repertoire sharing was quantified using the overlap coefficient calculated on TCRB nucleotide sequences. Out-of-frame TCRB sequences from naive cells were analyzed to stand in for the pre-selection repertoire. In TCRdb, the immuneACCESS table is reduced to in-frame sequences with V and J assigned. These tables do not hold every clone; where another copy was compared, an unresolved V gene accounts for under half, and the others remain unexplained. The V and J calls and clone size come from that table; D and trimming were worked out from the DNA. This sample comprises 640,000 or so clones, roughly an eighth of them detected only once. The ten largest make up around 0.022% of the sample.

The receptor was derived from a man aged 18 to 35 with type 1 diabetes. The sample consisted of naive CD4+ T cells from blood. This specimen's cell subset or site label, per the study, means: true naive CD4+ T cells. The rearrangement joined TRBV6-1 to TRBJ1-5; a confident D gene designation cannot be given. The sequence in DNA is TGTGCCAGCAGGGACAGCAATCAGCCCCAGCATTTT. It translates to CASRDSNQPQHF.